This TCR beta chain came from a study of shared clonotypes between healthy human individuals (dated by TCRdb to 2020 to 2022). Background for the entire study: A couple of women and a few men aged 18 to 49 years were included in the cohort. Per donor, leukapheresis produced somewhere between about 0.8 and 9.5 billion PBMCs. To estimate repertoire size and how much clonotype sharing occurs between individuals, the study deeply sequenced the blood TCR repertoires of five or six healthy adults. Libraries were prepared and TCR repertoires were sequenced by different laboratories using diverse techniques, in order to increase sequencing depth and limit assay-specific biases. For each donor, CD4 naive and CD4 memory were each run on three plates, CD8 naive on two plates, and CD8 memory on one plate.

V is cut back by 4 bases and J by 3 bases, with 4 bases in the junction unmatched. The germline V gene specifies SQVTM as CDR1 and ANQGSEA as CDR2. From its cysteine to its phenylalanine, the CDR3 spans 13 amino acids. CDR3 DNA only is kept here, 39 bases in frame from base 1. Using the deep immunoSEQ assay, TCR CDR3 regions were amplified from genomic DNA by multiplex PCR. Extracted genomic DNA from each cell subset was distributed evenly across all wells of several immunoSEQ 96-well plates, and each plate was treated as a replicate. For sorted subsets, each replicate PCR was loaded with 200 ng genomic DNA, equivalent to about 30,000 T cell genomes. The purified libraries were quantified using a Qubit 3.0 fluorometer, sized with a Bioanalyzer 2100, and then quantified again using the KAPA Library Quantification kit. Every immunoSEQ 96-well plate was sequenced on a dedicated single-read 150-cycle Illumina NextSeq 550 flow cell. The paper's processing steps were these. Because only junctional sequences without quality scores were contained in the immunoSEQ output, filtering matching that applied to full-length reads could not be performed. Sequences were annotated with PyIR, a Python wrapper for IgBLAST v1.9, using IMGT germline references to assign V/J genes and CDR3. Reads with weak V/J assignments (E-value above 1e-6), missing CDR3, stop codons, out-of-frame junctions, or ambiguous translated residues were removed. V3J clonotypes were defined by identical inferred V gene, J gene, and CDR3 amino acid sequence. The percentage overlap between two repertoires was calculated by dividing the number of shared unique clonotypes by the size of the smaller repertoire. Three approaches were used to assess repertoire richness: RTK rarefaction, the Chao1 estimator, and Recon v2.1 estimates of unobserved clonotypes. Generation probabilities for all TCRbeta clonotypes obtained by the gDNA method from a handful of donors were computed using OLGA. As stored in TCRdb, this immuneACCESS dataset retains in-frame rearrangements with V and J assigned. A fraction of the clones does not appear; measured against another copy, unresolved V genes explain less than half of the discrepancy, and the remainder lacks a known reason. From that table come the V and J calls and clone size; the DNA was used to work out D and trimming. For this sample the table gives about 1.5 million clones, of which around 97% were detected only once. The ten largest clones take up roughly 1.2% of the sample.

Notes on this clone: This clone's antigen is unknown. It has no much larger one-base neighbor in the sample; base qualities were not kept.

Study-wide findings and limitations: The genetic and exposure-history diversity represented was limited by the small number of donors. Higher generation probabilities were observed for clonotypes shared by all four sorted-subset donors than for non-shared clonotypes. Even with the large sequencing depth, rarefaction of the sorted-subset datasets indicated that sequencing was incomplete. When a handful of donors were compared, the shared fraction of clonotypes was roughly 4.8% for naive CD4, roughly 3.3% for naive CD8, 2.3% for memory CD4, and around 0.37% for memory CD8. Sampling was restricted to blood, and TCR repertoires in tissue are likely to differ from TCR repertoires in blood. Based on pairwise subsampling, the degree of clonotype sharing among donors was expected to be affected by sequencing depth. Naive subsets generally had larger estimated clonotype richness than memory subsets did.

The donors were healthy, HIV-negative adults with no recently reported acute infections or vaccinations. All donors were Caucasian adults living in Nashville, Tennessee, USA. Magnetic negative selection was used to enrich CD4+ T cells, after which naive cells were positively selected on CD45RA and the negative fraction became the memory subset. Blood was obtained by leukapheresis, after which PBMCs were separated by Ficoll-Histopaque density gradient centrifugation and cryopreserved in liquid nitrogen vapor phase. Purity and quantity of every magnetically sorted T cell population were checked by analytical flow cytometry. Each sorted fraction had its genomic DNA isolated and then quantified by UV absorbance on a Nanodrop 2000c.

The sequence came from a man younger than 40 in good health. Material for sequencing was naive CD4+ T cells sorted from blood. What this sample's cell subset or site label stands for: CD45RA+ positively selected. The V and J segments used are TRBV29-1 and TRBJ2-7; TRBD1 agrees with 9 junctional bases. The nucleotide sequence is given as TGCAGCGTTGGTCCGGGACAGGGCTACGAGCAGTACTTC. Its translation reads: CSVGPGQGYEQYF.